Listed here are 5 T cell receptor beta chains from one sample, sequenced in a study of blood T cell repertoires in COVID-19. The data were produced by immunoSEQ multiplex PCR, yet TCRdb's version contains in-frame clones alone and is incomplete. The table has a few hundred thousand clones, roughly 85% seen once. The sample consisted of peripheral blood. The receptors come from a woman under 30 with acute or convalescent COVID-19.

V and J are TRBV27 and TRBJ2-7; D is undetermined. Germline assignment: CDR1 MNHEY and CDR2 SMNVEV (reference sequence). Trimming removed 5 bases from V and 0 bases from J, with 8 bases in between. The CDR3 is 13 residues long. This CDR3 is CASSLSPSYEQYF. The CDR3 DNA reads TGTGCCAGCAGTCTGTCCCCCTCCTACGAGCAGTACTTC.

The gene calls are TRBV21-1 and TRBJ2-3; TRBD1 is the table's D call, not checked against the DNA. TRBV21-1 counts as a pseudogene. The CDR3 contains 18 residues. The CDR3 DNA is TGTGCCAGCAGCAAAGGTACCGGGACAGGGTGGAGCACAGATACGCAGTATTTT. Translation gives CASSKGTGTGWSTDTQYF.

The chain carries TRBV11-3 and TRBJ2-3; 10 nucleotides align to TRBD2. The CDR3 contains 18 residues. Looked up from germline, CDR1 is SGHNT and CDR2 is YENEEA. V gave up 4 bases and J gave up 3 bases; unmatched junction bases: 13. CDR3 bases: TGTGCCAGCAGCTCACCCTCCAAGAGCGGGAGGGTGACAGATACGCAGTATTTT. Protein: CASSSPSKSGRVTDTQYF.

There are a few counts of this clone. The chain is built from TRBV7-3 and TRBJ2-1; a weak D match, TRBD2 (5 bases). CDR3 size: 19 residues. Trimming took 1 base from V and 7 from J, leaving 26 bases between them. Germline CDR1 reads SGHTA; CDR2 reads FQGTGA. DNA for the CDR3: TGTGCCAGCAGCTTAATTTCAGGTGGGCTAGCCGCACCCTTAAATGAGCAGTTCTTC. It encodes CASSLISGGLAAPLNEQFF.

V is TRBV5-6 and J is TRBJ2-7; no clear D. V shed 0 bases and J shed 3 bases, with 7 bases lying between them. The CDR3 totals 13 residues. Germline assignment: CDR1 SGHDT and CDR2 YYEEEE. Written as DNA, the CDR3 is TGTGCCAGCAGCTTGGTGGCCGACTACGAGCAGTACTTC. Its translation: CASSLVADYEQYF.